A selection of T cell receptor beta chains follows, all from one sample in a study of shared clonotypes between healthy human individuals. TCRdb keeps only in-frame clones here, not all; method: immunoSEQ multiplex PCR. The sample contains about 960,000 clones, more than 75% of which appear only once. The sample was memory CD4+ T cells sorted from blood. These TCRs come from a man aged 18-30 years in good health. CDR3s include the opening cysteine and the closing phenylalanine or tryptophan. Each record gives: J gene, D gene, CDR3 length, V gene, clone size, CDR3 DNA, CDR3 protein. A D gene is named only where the DNA matches it firmly. A clone size is listed for some rows: how often the clone was seen (once, few, many), or a class if it is expanded.

j_call: TRBJ2-2
d_call: .
cdr3_length: 15
v_call: TRBV7-2
clone_size: .
cdr3_nt: TGTGCCAGCAGCCGAGGTCGTGGGGCCTCCGGGGAGCTGTTTTTT
cdr3_aa: CASSRGRGASGELFF

j_call: TRBJ2-7
d_call: .
cdr3_length: 14
v_call: TRBV30
clone_size: .
cdr3_nt: TGTGCCTGGAGTGTACTACAGGGAGCCTACGAGCAGTACTTC
cdr3_aa: CAWSVLQGAYEQYF

j_call: TRBJ2-3
d_call: TRBD2
cdr3_length: 16
v_call: TRBV18
clone_size: .
cdr3_nt: TGTGCCAGCTCACCACCAAGACTAGCAGTCACAGATACGCAGTATTTT
cdr3_aa: CASSPPRLAVTDTQYF

j_call: TRBJ2-1
d_call: TRBD2
cdr3_length: 13
v_call: TRBV10-1
clone_size: few
cdr3_nt: TGCGCCAGCAGTGAGGGGACTAGTCGGGCTCAGTTCTTC
cdr3_aa: CASSEGTSRAQFF

j_call: TRBJ2-1
d_call: .
cdr3_length: 14
v_call: TRBV5-1
clone_size: .
cdr3_nt: TGCGCCAGCAGCTTGAGTCCGGGATACAATGAGCAGTTCTTC
cdr3_aa: CASSLSPGYNEQFF

j_call: TRBJ2-1
d_call: .
cdr3_length: 15
v_call: TRBV30
clone_size: once
cdr3_nt: TGTGCCTGGACGTCTCGCCGTAGCTCCTACAATGAGCAGTTCTTC
cdr3_aa: CAWTSRRSSYNEQFF

j_call: TRBJ2-3
d_call: TRBD1
cdr3_length: 16
v_call: TRBV5-4
clone_size: .
cdr3_nt: TGTGCCAGCAGTTACCCCGGGACAGGGGGGACAGATACGCAGTATTTT
cdr3_aa: CASSYPGTGGTDTQYF

j_call: TRBJ2-5
d_call: .
cdr3_length: 13
v_call: TRBV19
clone_size: .
cdr3_nt: TGTGCCAGTAGTGGGTCCGCGGGGAGTACCCAGTACTTC
cdr3_aa: CASSGSAGSTQYF

j_call: TRBJ2-3
d_call: .
cdr3_length: 17
v_call: TRBV9
clone_size: .
cdr3_nt: TGTGCCAGCAGCGTAGAAGGGAGGTCGGGACGTCCAGATACGCAGTATTTT
cdr3_aa: CASSVEGRSGRPDTQYF

j_call: TRBJ1-4
d_call: .
cdr3_length: 12
v_call: TRBV7-2
clone_size: .
cdr3_nt: TGTGCCAGCAGCTTTGTCGGGGAAAAACTGTTTTTT
cdr3_aa: CASSFVGEKLFF

j_call: TRBJ2-1
d_call: TRBD2
cdr3_length: 13
v_call: TRBV6-1
clone_size: .
cdr3_nt: TGTGCCAGCCTGAGGACTAGTTCCAATGAGCAGTTCTTC
cdr3_aa: CASLRTSSNEQFF